Below, one TCR beta chain is given with its context. No cognate antigen has been identified for it. Read sequence stops 3 residues before the CDR3 end, and the germline J gene provides the missing end. This entry belongs to a study of T cells in women clearing cervical HPV infection (dated by TCRdb to 2016 to 2019). For context, the study as a whole: The cases were about 27 women with histologically confirmed HPV16-related CIN3 or worse, and 2 of these cases were invasive cancers. Blood from cases was drawn at the visit where the lesion was first identified, while blood from controls was drawn once the infection was no longer detected. Since HLA typing was available for only a few women, HLA type could not be ruled out as a confounder. The 25 or so controls were women who cleared a single incident HPV16 infection within 12 months without developing precancer or cancer. Cases and controls were matched on age within five years and on year of sample collection. An exploratory proof-of-principle case-control study, nested within the Guanacaste HPV Natural History Study in Costa Rica, was conducted to compare TCR repertoires across cervical HPV16 outcomes. Median age was about 32 years in cases versus less than 40 in controls, and baseline characteristics did not differ significantly. Among cases, blood sampling occurred a median of roughly 160 days after lesion detection, with an interquartile range of 90 to 200 days. In the parent cohort, about 10,000 women aged 18 or older were enrolled in Guanacaste, Costa Rica, during about 1993 to 1994 and then followed for seven years. Five blinded duplicates per group were added as quality controls, so that around 60 samples were obtained: some 50 participants and roughly ten replicates. What the authors observed across the whole study: Because of the cross-sectional design, the study could not determine whether the associations came before infection or resulted from infection, and neither effector/memory subsets nor HPV-specific T cells were isolated. Lower TRBV6-7 relative abundance was observed in cases than in controls (around 0.1% versus 0.15%; Bonferroni P = 0.0008). Cases were distinguished from controls with an estimated AUC of approximately 0.8 by random forest classifiers combining richness and V gene abundances. CIN3+ cases had significantly higher TCR repertoire richness than controls across sequencing depths, but evenness did not differ between the groups. T-cell numbers per sample were unknown, so richness differences could reflect varying T-cell content rather than repertoire biology.

V lost 5 bases and J lost 7 bases; the stretch between them is 20 bases long. CDR1 and CDR2 are read off the germline V gene (reference sequence) as LNHDA and SQIVND. The CDR3 numbers 15 residues from cysteine through phenylalanine. The 36 bases shown cover part of the CDR3, and their frame starts at base 1. Every participant had a single incident cervical HPV16 infection, and women with prevalent HPV16 infections were excluded. Cervical HPV DNA was detected by MY09/MY11 PCR, and genotyping was performed by dot-blot hybridization. Around 14 mL of heparinized blood was centrifuged, after which the buffy coat was aliquoted, frozen at -30 degrees C, and then stored at -80 degrees C. QIAGEN kits were used to extract genomic DNA from buffy coat specimens. Using the immunoSEQ assay, multiplex PCR amplified TCR beta CDR3 regions from an average of approximately 1,300 ng of genomic DNA per sample. The assay corrected primer bias using a complete synthetic TCR repertoire to establish an amplification baseline. The amplicons were sequenced on the Illumina platform. Turning to the authors' computational methods: Sequences were error-corrected by clustering with frequency ratios and a modified nearest-neighbor algorithm, then analyzed in the immunoSEQ Analyzer with IMGT gene definitions. TCR richness and evenness were averaged over 20 rarefaction repeats at each rarefaction depth, excluding samples with fewer sequences than the depth. Wilcoxon rank sum tests with FDR correction were used to compare relative abundances of V, D and J genes between the groups. In the blinded duplicates, the intraclass correlation was approximately 96% for TCR richness and averaged around 78% across 60 to 70 gene segments. This immuneACCESS table, as held by TCRdb, lists in-frame sequences with V and J called but not all clones. Of the missing ones, under half trace to an unresolved V gene in checked studies; the others have no known cause. That table furnishes V, J and clone size, whereas the DNA furnished D and trimming. The sample has more than 30,000 clones on record. 3.5% of the sample comes from the top ten.

This TCR derives from a woman between 18 and 75 years old with a cervical HPV16 infection that either progressed to CIN3+ or cleared (not recorded which). What was sequenced was blood buffy coat. The V gene is TRBV19 and the J gene is TRBJ1-2; the D gene is perhaps TRBD1, from 5 matching bases. Incomplete CDR3 DNA: TGTGCCAGTAGTCCTTGGGGCAGGGTGATTGGTGGC. Its protein product is CASSPWGRVIGG. The entire CDR3 protein is CASSPWGRVIGGYTF.